The 21 T cell receptor beta chains in this list originate from one sample, sequenced in a study of cytomegalovirus exposure and HLA in healthy donors (dated by TCRdb to 2016 to 2017). Receptor libraries were prepared by the immunoSEQ multiplex PCR assay. For the multiplex PCR, a mixture combining 60 forward primers for TCR Vbeta segments and 13 reverse primers for TCR Jbeta segments was used. Drawn from immuneACCESS, this table holds only the in-frame rearrangements with V and J called that TCRdb kept. Clones are partly lost; checked studies trace under half to an unresolved V gene and leave the rest unexplained. This sample gives some 150,000 clones in total; approximately 78% of them show up just once. Of the sample, about 3.4% falls within the top ten clones. Sequencing input: PBMCs. These receptors were obtained from a man aged 18 to 35 in good health and CMV-seropositive.

The chain recombines TRBV5-6 with TRBJ2-1, with 9 bases fitting TRBD2. CDR3 length: 17 amino acids. Germline V gives CDR1 SGHDT, CDR2 YYEEEE. V lost 0 bases, J lost 0 bases, and 4 bases stayed unmatched. The CDR3 protein is CASSLDSSGSSYNEQFF. The CDR3 DNA is TGTGCCAGCAGCTTGGATAGTAGCGGGAGCTCCTACAATGAGCAGTTCTTC. Full variable domain (remainder filled in from reference TRBV5-6 and TRBJ2-1): DAGVTQSPTHLIKTRGQQVTLRCSPKSGHDTVSWYQQALGQGPQFIFQYYEEEERQRGNFPDRFSGHQFPNYSSELNVNALLLGDSALYLCASSLDSSGSSYNEQFFGPGTRLTVL.

V and J are TRBV2 and TRBJ2-7; the D gene is possibly TRBD2 (6 bases). The CDR3 extends over 13 amino acids. Per germline, CDR1 SNHLY and CDR2 FYNNEI. Deletions cut 7 bases from V and 0 bases from J, with 10 bases between. Here the CDR3 DNA reads TGTGCCAGCACATTGGGACTCTCCTACGAGCAGTACTTC. As protein: CASTLGLSYEQYF.

In this sample, this clone turned up once. The chain has TRBV9 and TRBJ2-1, with TRBD2 matching 10 bases. Germline loops: CDR1 SGDLS, CDR2 YYNGEE. The CDR3 covers 16 residues. Trimming removed 0 bases from V and 6 bases from J; junction bases left unmatched: 6. This CDR3 is CASSVVPSGRGNEQFF. CDR3 nucleotide sequence: TGTGCCAGCAGCGTAGTCCCCAGCGGGAGGGGCAATGAGCAGTTCTTC. The whole variable domain, remainder taken from reference TRBV9 and TRBJ2-1, is DSGVTQTPKHLITATGQRVTLRCSPRSGDLSVYWYQQSLDQGLQFLIQYYNGEERAKGNILERFSAQQFPDLHSELNLSSLELGDSALYFCASSVVPSGRGNEQFFGPGTRLTVL.

The sample holds one count of this clone. The chain is built from TRBV28 and TRBJ1-1; D not resolved. This CDR3 has 12 amino acids. Germline V gene data show CDR1 as MDHEN and CDR2 as SYDVKM. Trimming shortened V by 8 bases and J by 0 bases, and 7 bases separated the two germline ends. The CDR3 reads CASEGMNTEAFF. For the CDR3, the DNA is TGTGCCAGCGAGGGTATGAACACTGAAGCTTTCTTT.

V gene TRBV28 combines with J gene TRBJ2-7; a weak D match, TRBD2 (5 bases). This CDR3 has 15 amino acids. CDR1 MDHEN and CDR2 SYDVKM come from the germline V gene. Trimming removed 2 bases from V and 5 bases from J, with 16 bases in between. The CDR3 sequence is CASSLTSGFPHEQYF. The CDR3 region has the DNA TGTGCCAGCAGTTTAACATCGGGGTTTCCCCACGAGCAGTACTTC.

The chain employs TRBV18 and TRBJ1-5; 8 bases line up with TRBD1. CDR3 length: 14 residues. With V trimmed by 3 bases and J by 9 bases, 7 bases remained unmatched. The germline CDR1 and CDR2 sequences are KGHSH and LQKENI. DNA for the CDR3: TGTGCCAGCTCACCGGGACAGGACCCACGGCCCCAGCATTTT. Residues: CASSPGQDPRPQHF.

The CDR3: CASGLERDEQFF. The CDR3 coding sequence is TGTGCTAGTGGTTTGGAGCGGGATGAGCAGTTCTTC. The genes are TRBV12-5 and TRBJ2-1; maybe TRBD2 (6 bases). The germline V gene encodes CDR1 LGHNT and CDR2 FRNRAP. The CDR3 totals 12 residues. V shed 1 base and J shed 8 bases, with 6 bases lying between them.

This clone came up once. This rearrangement joins TRBV10-1 to TRBJ2-1; perhaps TRBD2 as D (6 bases). The CDR3 consists of 16 residues. Trimming shortened V by 0 bases and J by 7 bases, and 16 bases separated the two germline ends. The germline V gene encodes CDR1 WNHNN and CDR2 SYGVQD (reference sequence). The chain's CDR3 is CASSESVLAPGNEQFF. Here the CDR3 DNA reads TGCGCCAGCAGTGAGTCGGTGCTAGCGCCTGGGAATGAGCAGTTCTTC.

The rearrangement uses TRBV7-9 and TRBJ2-5; D remains ambiguous. Trimming shortened V by 1 base and J by 5 bases, and 17 bases separated the two germline ends. Germline CDR1 reads SEHNR; CDR2 reads FQNEAQ (reference sequence). The CDR3 extends over 16 amino acids. CDR3 DNA: TGTGCCAGCAGCTTAGGGAGTGCGGCTCGAATTGAGACCCAGTACTTC. It is translated as CASSLGSAARIETQYF.

The V gene is TRBV5-8, the J gene TRBJ2-3; 7 nucleotides match TRBD2. Germline values: CDR1 SGHTS, CDR2 YDEGEE. The CDR3 contains 17 residues. The V and J ends lost 4 bases and 3 bases, in that order; junction bases with no gene match: 14. CDR3 residues: CASSPEGGGSVTDTQYF. The CDR3 DNA reads TGTGCCAGCAGCCCGGAGGGCGGCGGGAGCGTAACAGATACGCAGTATTTT.

The chain carries TRBV10-3 and TRBJ2-7, with 7 bases fitting TRBD2. With V trimmed by 6 bases and J by 4 bases, 6 bases remained unmatched. The CDR3 has 13 amino acids. Germline V CDR1 and CDR2: ENHRY, SYGVKD. The CDR3 DNA reads as TGTGCCATCAGCAGCGGGACTGGGTACGAGCAGTACTTC. This translates into CAISSGTGYEQYF.

The CDR3 loop is CASRLTGGTHEQYF. The CDR3 DNA is TGTGCCAGCAGGTTGACGGGAGGGACCCACGAGCAGTACTTC. V is TRBV6-1 and J is TRBJ2-7, with 8 bases identical to TRBD2. The V gene end was trimmed by 6 bases and the J gene end by 5 bases; junction bases not matched to a gene: 9. This CDR3 is 14 amino acids long. The germline CDR1 and CDR2 sequences are MNHNS and SASEGT.

This chain's CDR3 is CASSERNSGYYEQYF. CDR3 DNA sequence: TGTGCCAGCAGTGAAAGGAACAGTGGCTACTACGAGCAGTACTTC. This sequence joins TRBV6-1 and TRBJ2-7, with D hard to call. The CDR3 contains 15 residues. V lost 2 bases, J lost 3 bases, and 14 bases lay in between. Germline V gene data show CDR1 as MNHNS and CDR2 as SASEGT.

The genes are TRBV6-1 and TRBJ2-7, with 8 bases that match TRBD1. The CDR3 has 15 amino acids. V shed 5 bases, J shed 3 bases, and the junction held 9 bases outside the gene matches. From germline, CDR1 is MNHNS and CDR2 SASEGT. CDR3 region: CASSCRPGQDYEQYF. The DNA for the CDR3 is TGTGCCAGCAGTTGTCGTCCGGGACAGGACTACGAGCAGTACTTC.

This chain connects TRBV14 to TRBJ1-4; perhaps TRBD1 as D (6 bases). The germline V gene encodes CDR1 SGHDN and CDR2 FVKESK. The CDR3 is 15 amino acids. Trimming took off 5 bases at V and 3 bases at J, with 13 bases between the two ends. CDR3 nucleotide sequence: TGTGCCAGCAGCGATACAGGGCTCGCTAATGAAAAACTGTTTTTT. This encodes CASSDTGLANEKLFF.

The V call is TRBV30, the J call TRBJ2-1; D uncertain. The germline V gene encodes CDR1 GTSNPN and CDR2 SVGIG (reference sequence). The V end was cut by 2 bases, the J end by 5 bases, with 10 bases between. CDR3 length equals 13 residues. The CDR3 is CAWSIVSDNEQFF. The CDR3 bases are TGTGCCTGGAGTATTGTATCCGACAATGAGCAGTTCTTC.

This clone turned up a few times. The chain recombines TRBV5-1 with TRBJ2-7, with a weak D call TRBD1 (6 bases). The V gene lost 6 bases and the J gene lost 0 bases, with 16 bases spanning the gap. This CDR3 spans 15 amino acids. The germline V gene encodes CDR1 SGHRS and CDR2 YFSETQ. The CDR3 here is CASKDQGSGSYEQYF. The CDR3 region has the DNA TGCGCCAGCAAAGACCAGGGGTCTGGCTCCTACGAGCAGTACTTC.

The table lists this clone with a few counts. The rearrangement uses TRBV10-3 and TRBJ2-5, with 10 bases fitting TRBD1. The CDR3 is 16 residues long. The V gene's germline CDR1 is ENHRY and CDR2 SYGVKD. V gave up 5 bases and J gave up 5 bases; unmatched junction bases: 11. The CDR3 is CAISPTDRGLRETQYF. DNA of the CDR3: TGTGCCATCAGTCCTACTGACAGGGGGCTTCGTGAGACCCAGTACTTC.

The rearrangement joins TRBV6-5 to TRBJ1-5; tentatively, D is TRBD1 (5 bases). V lost 2 bases and J 5 bases, leaving 7 bases between the germline ends. The CDR3 is made up of 13 amino acids. Germline V gives CDR1 MNHEY, CDR2 SVGAGI. DNA of the CDR3: TGTGCCAGCAGTTACGACAGTTATCAGCCCCAGCATTTT. Its translation is CASSYDSYQPQHF.

The chain recombines TRBV4-1 with TRBJ2-3, with TRBD2 identical over 9 bases. The germline CDR1 and CDR2 sequences are MGHRA and YSYEKL. The CDR3 spans 16 residues. With 4 bases clipped from V and 4 bases from J, the junction kept 9 bases outside the gene matches. The CDR3 protein is CASSPHGAGGADTQYF. The CDR3 coding sequence is TGCGCCAGCAGCCCCCATGGGGCGGGAGGGGCAGATACGCAGTATTTT.

The chain has TRBV28 and TRBJ1-4; D remains ambiguous. The germline V and J ends were trimmed by 2 bases and 10 bases, with 11 bases remaining between them. CDR1 is MDHEN and CDR2 is SYDVKM in the germline V gene. The CDR3 runs to 13 residues. The CDR3 sequence: CASSLKVIGKLFF. The CDR3 nucleotides are TGTGCCAGCAGTTTAAAAGTAATCGGAAAACTGTTTTTT.